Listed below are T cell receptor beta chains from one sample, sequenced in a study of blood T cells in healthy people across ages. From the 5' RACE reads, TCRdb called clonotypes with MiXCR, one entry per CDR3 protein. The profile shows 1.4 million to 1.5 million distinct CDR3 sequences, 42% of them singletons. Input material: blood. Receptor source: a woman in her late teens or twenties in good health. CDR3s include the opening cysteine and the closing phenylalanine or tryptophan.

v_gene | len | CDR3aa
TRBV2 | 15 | CASSLQASSYNEQFF
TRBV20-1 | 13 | CSARNGGGQPRHF
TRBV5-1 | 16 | CASEVRSQGRTGELFF
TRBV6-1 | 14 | CASWLAGSTDTQYF
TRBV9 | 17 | CASSGTSGGYGANEQFF
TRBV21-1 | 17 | CASSRRGFRSGCYGYTF
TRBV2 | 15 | CASTEPGLAVNEQFF
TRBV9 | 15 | CASSVAETAYREQYF
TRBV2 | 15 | CASFLGGSSYNEQFF
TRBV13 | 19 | CASSHATGTSERGSYGYTF
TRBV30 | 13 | CALKTSGRDTQYF
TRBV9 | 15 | CASSPRQGAGTEAFF
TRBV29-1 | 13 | CSVVWDSGNTIYF
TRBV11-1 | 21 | CASSLEWEVNRDGGSNQPQHF
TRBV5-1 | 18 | CASSLGTGLTSSGNTIYF
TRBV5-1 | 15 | CASRGQLAGIYEQYF
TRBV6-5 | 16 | CASSSDRAPSTDTQYF
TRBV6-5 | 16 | CASSYTAGTGIGPLHF